This T cell receptor (beta chain) was recovered during a study of T cell responses to AZD1222 COVID-19 vaccine. Study summary: Second doses were pooled across both intervals (about 4 or about 12 weeks). Study-wide results and limits: CD4 TCRs covered the whole spike, strongest at regions 160-218 and 743-854. The sample set comprised mostly white British donors with more females, and clonal diversity was possibly underestimated.

On this clone itself: As yet, its antigen is unknown.

Deletions cut 10 bases from V and 2 bases from J, with 12 bases between. The CDR3 sequence is 12 residues long. Germline assignment: CDR1 ENHRY and CDR2 SYGVKD. Sequencing used immunoSEQ multiplex PCR; TCRdb keeps in-frame clones, though not all of them. This table holds roughly 100,000 clones, 80% to 90% found once. The origin of this receptor is an adult in good health. This chain connects TRBV10-3 to TRBJ2-7; tentative D call: TRBD1 (6 bases). Source: peripheral blood, taken on day 0 of AZD1222 vaccination. CDR3 sequence reads: CATEGHTYEQYF. In DNA, the CDR3 is TGTGCCACTGAGGGACACACCTACGAGCAGTACTTC.